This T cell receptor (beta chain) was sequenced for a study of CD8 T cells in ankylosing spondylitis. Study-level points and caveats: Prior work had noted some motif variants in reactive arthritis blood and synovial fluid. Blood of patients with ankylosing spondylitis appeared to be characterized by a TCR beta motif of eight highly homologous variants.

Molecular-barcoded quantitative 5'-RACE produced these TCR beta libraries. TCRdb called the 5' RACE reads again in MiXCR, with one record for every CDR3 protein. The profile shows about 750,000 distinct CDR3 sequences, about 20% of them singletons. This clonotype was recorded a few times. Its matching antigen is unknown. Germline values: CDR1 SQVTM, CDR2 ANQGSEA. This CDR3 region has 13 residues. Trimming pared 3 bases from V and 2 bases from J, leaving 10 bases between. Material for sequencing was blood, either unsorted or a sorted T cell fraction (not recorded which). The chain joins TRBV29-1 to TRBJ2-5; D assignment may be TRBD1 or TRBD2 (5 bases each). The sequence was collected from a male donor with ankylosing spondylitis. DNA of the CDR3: TGCAGCGTTGACAGGGAGATTCAAGAGACCCAGTACTTC. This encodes CSVDREIQETQYF.